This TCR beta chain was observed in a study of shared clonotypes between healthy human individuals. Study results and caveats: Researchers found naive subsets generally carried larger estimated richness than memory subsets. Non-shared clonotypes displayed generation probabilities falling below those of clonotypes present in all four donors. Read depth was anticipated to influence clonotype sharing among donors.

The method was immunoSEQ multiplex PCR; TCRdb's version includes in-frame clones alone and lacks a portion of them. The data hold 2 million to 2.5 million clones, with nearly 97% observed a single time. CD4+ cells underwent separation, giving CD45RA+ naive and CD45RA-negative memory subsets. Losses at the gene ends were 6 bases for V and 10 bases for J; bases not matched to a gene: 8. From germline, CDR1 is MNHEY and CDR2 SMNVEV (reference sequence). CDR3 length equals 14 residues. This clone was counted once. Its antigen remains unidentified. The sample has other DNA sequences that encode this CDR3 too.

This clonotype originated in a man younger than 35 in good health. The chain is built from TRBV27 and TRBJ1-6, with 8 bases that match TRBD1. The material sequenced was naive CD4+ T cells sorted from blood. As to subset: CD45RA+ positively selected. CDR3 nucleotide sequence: TGTGCCAGCAGCCTGGACAGGGCGAACTCACCCCTCCACTTT. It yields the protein CASSLDRANSPLHF.